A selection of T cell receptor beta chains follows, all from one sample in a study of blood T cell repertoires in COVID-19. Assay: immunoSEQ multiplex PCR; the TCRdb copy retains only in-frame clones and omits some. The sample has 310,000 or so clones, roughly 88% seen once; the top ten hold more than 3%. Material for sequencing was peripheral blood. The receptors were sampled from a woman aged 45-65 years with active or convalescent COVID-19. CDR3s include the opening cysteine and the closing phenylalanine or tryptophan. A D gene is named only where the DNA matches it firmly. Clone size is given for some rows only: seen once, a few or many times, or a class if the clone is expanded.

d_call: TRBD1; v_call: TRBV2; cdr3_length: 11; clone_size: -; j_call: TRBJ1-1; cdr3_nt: TGTGCCAGCAGGGGACAGGGCGAAGCTTTCTTT; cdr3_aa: CASRGQGEAFF
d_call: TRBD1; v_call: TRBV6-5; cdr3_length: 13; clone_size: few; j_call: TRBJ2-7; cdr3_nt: TGTGCCAGCAGTTTAAGGGGGCGGGACGAGCAGTACTTC; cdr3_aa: CASSLRGRDEQYF
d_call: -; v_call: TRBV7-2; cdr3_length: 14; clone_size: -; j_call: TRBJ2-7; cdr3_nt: TGTGCCAGCAGCTTAAGTAGGGGCCGGTACGAGCAGTACTTC; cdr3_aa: CASSLSRGRYEQYF
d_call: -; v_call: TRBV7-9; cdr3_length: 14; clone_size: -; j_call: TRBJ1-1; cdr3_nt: TGTGCCAGCAGCTTATCCCAGGCCAACACTGAAGCTTTCTTT; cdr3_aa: CASSLSQANTEAFF
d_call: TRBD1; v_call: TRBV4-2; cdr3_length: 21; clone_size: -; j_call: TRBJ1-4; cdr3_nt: TGTGCCAGCAGCCAAGACTCTATGGGACAGGGGACCTATTCAACTAATGAAAAACTGTTTTTT; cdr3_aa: CASSQDSMGQGTYSTNEKLFF
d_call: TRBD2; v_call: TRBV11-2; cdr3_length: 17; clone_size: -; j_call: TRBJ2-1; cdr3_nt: TGTGCCAGCAGCTTAGATCACGGGGGGGTAGGGTACAATGAGCAGTTCTTC; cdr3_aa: CASSLDHGGVGYNEQFF
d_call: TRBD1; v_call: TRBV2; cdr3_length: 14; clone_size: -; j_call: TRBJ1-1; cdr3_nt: TGTGCCAGCAGGGGGGACAGTAGTAACACTGAAGCTTTCTTT; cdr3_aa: CASRGDSSNTEAFF
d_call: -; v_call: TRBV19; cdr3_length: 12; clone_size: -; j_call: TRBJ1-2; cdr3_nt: TGTGCCAGTAGTATACCAGGAAGAGGCTACACCTTC; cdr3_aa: CASSIPGRGYTF
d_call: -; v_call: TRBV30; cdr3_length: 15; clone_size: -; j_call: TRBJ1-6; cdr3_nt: TGTGCCTGGAGTCCACGGAGGTCGAGTAATTCACCCCTCCACTTT; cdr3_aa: CAWSPRRSSNSPLHF
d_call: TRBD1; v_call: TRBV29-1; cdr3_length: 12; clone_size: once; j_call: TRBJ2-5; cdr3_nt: TGCAGCGTCCGACAGGGCCAAGAGACCCAGTACTTC; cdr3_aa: CSVRQGQETQYF
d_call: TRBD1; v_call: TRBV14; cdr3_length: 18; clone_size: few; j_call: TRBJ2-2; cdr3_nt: TGTGCCAGCAGCCAAGATGGGGACAGCCGGTGGAGCACCGGGGAGCTGTTTTTT; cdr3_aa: CASSQDGDSRWSTGELFF
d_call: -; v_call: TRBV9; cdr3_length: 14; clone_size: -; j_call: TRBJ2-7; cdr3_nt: TGTGCCAGCAGCGTCGACCCTTGGGGGGACGAGCAGTACTTC; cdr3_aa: CASSVDPWGDEQYF
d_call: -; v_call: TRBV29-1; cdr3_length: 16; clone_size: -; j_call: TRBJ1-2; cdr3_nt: TGCAGCGTTGAACCACCACCGGGGTGGGAGAACTATGGCTACACCTTC; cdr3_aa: CSVEPPPGWENYGYTF
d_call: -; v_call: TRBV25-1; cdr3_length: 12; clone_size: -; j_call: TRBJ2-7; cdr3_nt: TGTGCCAGCACAACCCAGGGCTACGAGCAGTACTTC; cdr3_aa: CASTTQGYEQYF
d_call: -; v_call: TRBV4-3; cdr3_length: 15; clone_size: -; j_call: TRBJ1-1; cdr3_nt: TGCGCCAGCAGCCAAGATCGGGGGGGTAACACTGAAGCTTTCTTT; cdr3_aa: CASSQDRGGNTEAFF
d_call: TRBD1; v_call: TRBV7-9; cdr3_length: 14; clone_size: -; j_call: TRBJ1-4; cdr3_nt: TGTGCCAGCAGCCGGGACAGGGTGGAAGAAAAACTGTTTTTT; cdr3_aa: CASSRDRVEEKLFF
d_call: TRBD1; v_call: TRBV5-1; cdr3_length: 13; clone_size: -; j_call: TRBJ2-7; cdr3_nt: TGCGCCAGCAGCACCGGGACAGAAGACGAGCAGTACTTC; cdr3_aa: CASSTGTEDEQYF
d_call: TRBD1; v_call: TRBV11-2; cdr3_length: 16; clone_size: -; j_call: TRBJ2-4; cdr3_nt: TGTGCCAGCAGCGTAGGGACAGGGGGTCGCGAAAACATTCAGTACTTC; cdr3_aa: CASSVGTGGRENIQYF
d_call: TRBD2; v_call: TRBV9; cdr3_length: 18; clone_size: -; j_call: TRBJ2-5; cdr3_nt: TGTGCCAGCAGCCCAGGACTAGCGGGTCCTACTACTCAAGAGACCCAGTACTTC; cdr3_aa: CASSPGLAGPTTQETQYF
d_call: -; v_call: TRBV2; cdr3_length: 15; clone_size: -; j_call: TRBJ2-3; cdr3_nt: TGTGCCAGCAGTGAAGAAGGACTCGGCACAGATACGCAGTATTTT; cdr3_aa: CASSEEGLGTDTQYF
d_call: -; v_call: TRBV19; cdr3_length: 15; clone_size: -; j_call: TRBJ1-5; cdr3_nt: TGTGCCAGTAGTTCACAGGGTCGTAGCAATCAGCCCCAGCATTTT; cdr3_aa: CASSSQGRSNQPQHF
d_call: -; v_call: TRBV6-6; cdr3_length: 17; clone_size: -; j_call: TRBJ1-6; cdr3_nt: TGTGCCAGCAGTCGCTCCCTCCGGGACACGAATAATTCACCCCTCCACTTT; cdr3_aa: CASSRSLRDTNNSPLHF
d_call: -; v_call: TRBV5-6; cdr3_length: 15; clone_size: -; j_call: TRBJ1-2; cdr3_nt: TGTGCCAGCAGCTCCCAGCAAAGCGCTTACTATGGCTACACCTTC; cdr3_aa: CASSSQQSAYYGYTF
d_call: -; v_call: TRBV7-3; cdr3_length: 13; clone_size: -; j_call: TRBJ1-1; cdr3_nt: TGTGCCAGCAAAAAAACTTTGTACGCTGAAGCTTTCTTT; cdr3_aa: CASKKTLYAEAFF
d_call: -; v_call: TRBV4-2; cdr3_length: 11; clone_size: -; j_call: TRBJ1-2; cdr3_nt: TGTGCCAGCAGCCTAGACAGGAGCTACACCTTC; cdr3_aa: CASSLDRSYTF
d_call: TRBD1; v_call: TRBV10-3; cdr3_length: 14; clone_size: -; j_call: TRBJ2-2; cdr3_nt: TGTGCCACCTTCGACAGGGGGCGGACCGGGGAGCTGTTTTTT; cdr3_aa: CATFDRGRTGELFF
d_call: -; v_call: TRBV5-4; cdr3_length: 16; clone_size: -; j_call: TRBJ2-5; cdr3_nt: TGTGCCAGCACCGCGGACGGAAGCGGCCCTCAAGAGACCCAGTACTTC; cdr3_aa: CASTADGSGPQETQYF
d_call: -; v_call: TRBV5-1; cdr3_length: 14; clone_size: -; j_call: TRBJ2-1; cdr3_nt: TGCGCCAGCAGCTGGGACTTACCCTACAATGAGCAGTTCTTC; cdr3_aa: CASSWDLPYNEQFF
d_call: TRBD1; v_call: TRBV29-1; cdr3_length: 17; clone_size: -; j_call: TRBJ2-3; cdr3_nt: TGCAGCGACCCGATCGACAGGGAATCACCTATAACAGATACGCAGTATTTT; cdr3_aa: CSDPIDRESPITDTQYF
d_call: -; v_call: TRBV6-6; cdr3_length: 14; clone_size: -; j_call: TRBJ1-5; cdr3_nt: TGTGCCAGCAGCAAGGACAGCTTCAATCAGCCCCAGCATTTT; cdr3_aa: CASSKDSFNQPQHF
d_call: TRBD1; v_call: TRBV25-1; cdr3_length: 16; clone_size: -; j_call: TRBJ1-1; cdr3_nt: TGTGCCAGCAGTGAAAAAGGGGGCTTTATGAACACTGAAGCTTTCTTT; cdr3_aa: CASSEKGGFMNTEAFF
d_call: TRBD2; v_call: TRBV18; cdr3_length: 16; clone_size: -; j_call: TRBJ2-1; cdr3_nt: TGTGCCAGCTCACCACGTTCGATAGCGGGTACCAATGAGCAGTTCTTC; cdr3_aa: CASSPRSIAGTNEQFF
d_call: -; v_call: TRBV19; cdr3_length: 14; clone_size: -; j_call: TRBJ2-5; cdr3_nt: TGTGCCAGTAGTCACTCCAGGGACCAAGAGACCCAGTACTTC; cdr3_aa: CASSHSRDQETQYF
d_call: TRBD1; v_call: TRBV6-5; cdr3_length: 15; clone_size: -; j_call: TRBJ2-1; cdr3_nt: TGTGCCAGCAAAGAGGGGGACAGCAATTACAATGAGCAGTTCTTC; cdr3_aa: CASKEGDSNYNEQFF
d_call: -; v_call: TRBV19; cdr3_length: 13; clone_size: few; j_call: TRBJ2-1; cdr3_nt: TGTGCCACCTCCTATTCCTCCTACAATGAGCAGTTCTTC; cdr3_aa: CATSYSSYNEQFF
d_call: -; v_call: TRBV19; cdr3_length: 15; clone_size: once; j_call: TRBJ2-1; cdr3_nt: TGTGCCAGTAGTATAGGCCAGACATCCTACAATGAGCAGTTCTTC; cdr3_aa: CASSIGQTSYNEQFF
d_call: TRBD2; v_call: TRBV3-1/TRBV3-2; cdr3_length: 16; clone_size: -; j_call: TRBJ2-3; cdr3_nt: TGTGCCAGCAGCCAAGAAGGCGGGGGGGCTCAAGATACGCAGTATTTT; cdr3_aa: CASSQEGGGAQDTQYF
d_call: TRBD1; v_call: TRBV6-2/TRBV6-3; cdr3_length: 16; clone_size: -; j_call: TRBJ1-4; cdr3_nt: TGTGCCAGCAGCCACCCGGTACGGACAGGGAGGGAAAAACTGTTTTTT; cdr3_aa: CASSHPVRTGREKLFF
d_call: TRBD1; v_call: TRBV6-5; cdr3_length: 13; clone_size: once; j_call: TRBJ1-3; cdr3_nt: TGTGCCAGCCTAGGGACAGTCGGAAACACCATATATTTT; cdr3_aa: CASLGTVGNTIYF
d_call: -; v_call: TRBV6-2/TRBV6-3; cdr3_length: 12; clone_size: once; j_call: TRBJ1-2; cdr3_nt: TGTGCCAGCAGCACGCAGGGCTATGGCTACACCTTC; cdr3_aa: CASSTQGYGYTF
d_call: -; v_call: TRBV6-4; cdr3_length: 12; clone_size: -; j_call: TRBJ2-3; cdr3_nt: TGTGCCAGCAGTGGAGGAGCAGATACGCAGTATTTT; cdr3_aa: CASSGGADTQYF
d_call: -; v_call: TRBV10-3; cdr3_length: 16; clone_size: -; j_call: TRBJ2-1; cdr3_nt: TGTGCCATCAGTGTAATGGAATGGGACTCCAACAATGAGCAGTTCTTC; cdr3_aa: CAISVMEWDSNNEQFF
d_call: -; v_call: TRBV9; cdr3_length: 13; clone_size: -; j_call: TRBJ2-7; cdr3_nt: TGTGCCAGCAGCTTCCGACAGGGAGGCGAGCAGTACTTC; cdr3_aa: CASSFRQGGEQYF
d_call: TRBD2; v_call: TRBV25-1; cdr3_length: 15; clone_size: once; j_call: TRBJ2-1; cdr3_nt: TGTGCCAGCAGTAGGCTAGCGGGGGAGCGTACTATTCAGTTCTTC; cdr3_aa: CASSRLAGERTIQFF
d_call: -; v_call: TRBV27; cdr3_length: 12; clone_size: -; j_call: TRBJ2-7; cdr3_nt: TGTGCCAGCAGTTCAAATTATGAGGAGCAGTACTTC; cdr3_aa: CASSSNYEEQYF
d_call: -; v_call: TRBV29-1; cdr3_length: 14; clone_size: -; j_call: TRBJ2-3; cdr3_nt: TGCAGCGCTGCCGCTAGGGGCACAGAAGATACGCAGTATTTT; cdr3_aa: CSAAARGTEDTQYF
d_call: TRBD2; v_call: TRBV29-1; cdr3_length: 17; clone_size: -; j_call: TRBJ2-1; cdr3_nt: TGCAGCGTTGAGAACCCAAGCGGGATCCGTACCTACAATGAGCAGTTCTTC; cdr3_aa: CSVENPSGIRTYNEQFF
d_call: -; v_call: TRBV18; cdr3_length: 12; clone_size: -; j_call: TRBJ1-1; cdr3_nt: TGTGCCAGCTCACCGCGGAACACTGAAGCTTTCTTT; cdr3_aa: CASSPRNTEAFF
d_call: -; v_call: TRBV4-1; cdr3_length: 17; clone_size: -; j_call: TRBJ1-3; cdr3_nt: TGCGCCAGCAGCCGACCGGGAGGCACTAGCTCTGGAAACACCATATATTTT; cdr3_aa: CASSRPGGTSSGNTIYF
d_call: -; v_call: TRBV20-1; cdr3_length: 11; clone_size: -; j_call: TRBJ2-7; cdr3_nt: TGCAGTGCTAGCGTTTTATCCGAGCAGTACTTC; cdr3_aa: CSASVLSEQYF
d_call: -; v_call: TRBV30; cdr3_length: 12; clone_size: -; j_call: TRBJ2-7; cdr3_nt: TGTGCCTGGAGTGGCGGTGGCTACGAGCAGTACTTC; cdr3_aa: CAWSGGGYEQYF
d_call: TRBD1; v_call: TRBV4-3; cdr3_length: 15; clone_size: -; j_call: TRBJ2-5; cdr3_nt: TGCGCCAGCAGCCTGACAGGGACCTACCAAGAGACCCAGTACTTC; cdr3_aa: CASSLTGTYQETQYF
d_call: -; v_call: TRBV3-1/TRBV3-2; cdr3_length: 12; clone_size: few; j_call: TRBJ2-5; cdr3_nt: TGTGCCAGCAGGTCAGGTACAGAGACCCAGTACTTC; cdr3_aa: CASRSGTETQYF
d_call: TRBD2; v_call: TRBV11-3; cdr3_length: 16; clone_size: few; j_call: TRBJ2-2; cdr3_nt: TGTGCCAGCGGACGGACCGGGACTATAAACACCGGGGAGCTGTTTTTT; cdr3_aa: CASGRTGTINTGELFF
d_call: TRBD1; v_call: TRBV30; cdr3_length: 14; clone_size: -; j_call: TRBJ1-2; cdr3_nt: TGTGCCTGGAGTCGGACAGGGGCACGACCTGGCTACACCTTC; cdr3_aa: CAWSRTGARPGYTF
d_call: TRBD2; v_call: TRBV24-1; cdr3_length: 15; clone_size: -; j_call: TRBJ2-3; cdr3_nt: TGTGCCACCAGGGAAGGGAGGGCCGGTGCAGATACGCAGTATTTT; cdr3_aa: CATREGRAGADTQYF
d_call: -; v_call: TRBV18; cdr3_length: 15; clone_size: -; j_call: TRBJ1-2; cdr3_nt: TGTGCCAGCTCACCAATAACCGGACAGCACTATGGCTACACCTTC; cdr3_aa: CASSPITGQHYGYTF
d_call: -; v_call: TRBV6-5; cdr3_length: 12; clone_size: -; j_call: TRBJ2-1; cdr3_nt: TGTGCCAGCAGTTACAAGAGGAATGAGCAGTTCTTC; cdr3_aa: CASSYKRNEQFF
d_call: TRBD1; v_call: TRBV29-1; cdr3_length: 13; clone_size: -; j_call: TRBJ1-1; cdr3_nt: TGCAGCGTTGAAGGGACAGGGGGAACTGAAGCTTTCTTT; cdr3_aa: CSVEGTGGTEAFF
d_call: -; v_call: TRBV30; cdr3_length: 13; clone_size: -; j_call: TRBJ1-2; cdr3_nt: TGTGCCTGGAGTGTCCGGACTTCTGGTGGCTACACCTTC; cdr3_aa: CAWSVRTSGGYTF